This T cell receptor (beta chain) was retrieved from a study of identical twins. The CDR3 runs 12 residues. Trimming shortened V by 5 bases and J by 7 bases, and 12 bases separated the two germline ends. The germline CDR1 and CDR2 sequences are MNHEY and SVGAGI. TCRdb reprocessed the 5' RACE reads via MiXCR and lists one record per CDR3 protein. The table has about 520,000 distinct CDR3 sequences, less than 25% seen once. This sample also appeared in a second study, on T cells expressing NK-cell markers. From that report: Topping the CD3+CD56-NKG2C+ fraction as well were these clonotypes, in a handful of donors.

The rearrangement links TRBV6-5 to TRBJ2-7; D gene ambiguous. The sample taken for sequencing was CD4+ T cells sorted from blood. The receptor comes from a young woman in good health. CDR3 bases: TGTGCCAGCAGTCAACCTCCCGGAGAGCAGTACTTC. This gives the protein CASSQPPGEQYF.